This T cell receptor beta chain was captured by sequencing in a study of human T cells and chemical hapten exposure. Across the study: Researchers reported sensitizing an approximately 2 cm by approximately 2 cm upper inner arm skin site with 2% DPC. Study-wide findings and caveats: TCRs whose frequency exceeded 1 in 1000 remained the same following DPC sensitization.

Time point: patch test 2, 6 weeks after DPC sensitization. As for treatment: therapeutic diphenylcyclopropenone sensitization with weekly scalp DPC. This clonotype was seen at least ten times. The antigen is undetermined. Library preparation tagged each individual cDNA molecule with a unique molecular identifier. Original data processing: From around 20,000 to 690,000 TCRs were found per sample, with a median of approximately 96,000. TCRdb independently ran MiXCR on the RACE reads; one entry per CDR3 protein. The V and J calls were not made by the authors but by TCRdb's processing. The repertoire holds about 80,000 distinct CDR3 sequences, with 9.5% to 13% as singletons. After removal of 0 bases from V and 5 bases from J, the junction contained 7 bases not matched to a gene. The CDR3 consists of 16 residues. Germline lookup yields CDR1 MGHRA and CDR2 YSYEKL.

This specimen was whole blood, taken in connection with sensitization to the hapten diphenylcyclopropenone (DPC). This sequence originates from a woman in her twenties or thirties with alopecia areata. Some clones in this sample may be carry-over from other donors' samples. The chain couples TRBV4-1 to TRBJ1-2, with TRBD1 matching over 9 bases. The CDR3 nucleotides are TGCGCCAGCAGCCAAGAACCGGGACAGGGATTATATGGCTACACCTTC. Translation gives CASSQEPGQGLYGYTF.